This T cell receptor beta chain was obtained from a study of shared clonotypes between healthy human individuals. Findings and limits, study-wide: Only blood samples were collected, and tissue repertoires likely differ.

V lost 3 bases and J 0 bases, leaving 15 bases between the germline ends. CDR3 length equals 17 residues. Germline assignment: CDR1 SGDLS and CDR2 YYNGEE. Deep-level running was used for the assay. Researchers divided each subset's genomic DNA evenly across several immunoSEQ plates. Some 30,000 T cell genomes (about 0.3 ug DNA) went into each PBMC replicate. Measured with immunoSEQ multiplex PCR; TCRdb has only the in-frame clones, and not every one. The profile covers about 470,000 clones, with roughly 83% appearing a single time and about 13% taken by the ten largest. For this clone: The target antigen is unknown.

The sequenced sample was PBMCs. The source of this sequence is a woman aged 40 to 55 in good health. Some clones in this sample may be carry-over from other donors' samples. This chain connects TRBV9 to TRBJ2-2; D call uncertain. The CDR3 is CASSASASTPNTGELFF. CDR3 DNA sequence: TGTGCCAGCAGCGCATCTGCTTCTACACCGAACACCGGGGAGCTGTTTTTT.